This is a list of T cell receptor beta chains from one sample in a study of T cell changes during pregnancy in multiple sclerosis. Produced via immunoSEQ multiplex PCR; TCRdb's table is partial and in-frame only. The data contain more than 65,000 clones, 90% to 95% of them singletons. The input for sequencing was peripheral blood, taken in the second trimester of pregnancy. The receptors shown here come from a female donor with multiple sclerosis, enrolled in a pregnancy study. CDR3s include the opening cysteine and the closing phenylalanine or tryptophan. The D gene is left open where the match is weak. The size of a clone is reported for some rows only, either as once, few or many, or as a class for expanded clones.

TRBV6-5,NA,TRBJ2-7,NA,CASRPFIGDGSEQYF,TGTGCCAGCAGGCCCTTCATTGGGGACGGGAGCGAGCAGTACTTC
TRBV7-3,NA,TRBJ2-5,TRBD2,CASSRGTIPPWTQYF,TGTGCCAGCAGCCGCGGGACTATCCCGCCTTGGACCCAGTACTTC
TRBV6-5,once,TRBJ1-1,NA,CASSPLGQVSEAFF,TGTGCCAGCAGCCCCTTGGGCCAGGTATCTGAAGCTTTCTTT
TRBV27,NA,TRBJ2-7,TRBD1,CASSRPGQGEYEQYF,TGTGCCAGCAGTCGCCCGGGACAGGGGGAGTACGAGCAGTACTTC
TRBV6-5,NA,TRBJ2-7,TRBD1,CASSYDRGPSYEQYF,TGTGCCAGCAGTTATGACAGGGGGCCCTCCTACGAGCAGTACTTC
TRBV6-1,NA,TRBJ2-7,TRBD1,CASSGTGLAYEQYF,TGTGCCAGCAGCGGGACAGGGCTTGCCTACGAGCAGTACTTC
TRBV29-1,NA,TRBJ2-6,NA,CSVPLGGSISGANVLTF,TGCAGCGTTCCATTGGGAGGTTCGATCTCTGGGGCCAACGTCCTGACTTTC
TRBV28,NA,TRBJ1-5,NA,CASSLGGAGQPQHF,TGTGCCAGCAGTTTGGGGGGGGCCGGCCAGCCCCAGCATTTT
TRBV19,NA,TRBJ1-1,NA,CASSIAVNTEAFF,TGTGCCAGTAGTATAGCAGTGAACACTGAAGCTTTCTTT
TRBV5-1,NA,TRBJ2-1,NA,CASSLQSGEQFF,TGCGCCAGCAGCTTGCAATCCGGTGAGCAGTTCTTC
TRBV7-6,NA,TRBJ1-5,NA,CASSSGLNQPQHF,TGTGCCAGCAGCTCGGGTCTTAATCAGCCCCAGCATTTT
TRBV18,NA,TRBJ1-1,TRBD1,CASSPQEQGFAEAFF,TGTGCCAGCTCACCACAAGAACAGGGGTTCGCTGAAGCTTTCTTT
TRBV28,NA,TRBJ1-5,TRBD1,CASSLGTGKVAQHF,TGTGCCAGCAGTTTGGGGACAGGGAAGGTGGCCCAGCATTTT
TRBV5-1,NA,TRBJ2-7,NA,CASSSADPAFEQYF,TGCGCCAGCAGCTCAGCGGACCCCGCCTTCGAGCAGTACTTC
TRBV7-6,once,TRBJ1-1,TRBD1,CASSGATGLKNTEAFF,TGTGCCAGCAGCGGGGCGACAGGGCTTAAGAACACTGAAGCTTTCTTT
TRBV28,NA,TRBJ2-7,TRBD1,CASSSVYETGSSYEQYF,TGTGCCAGCAGTTCTGTTTACGAGACAGGGTCCTCCTACGAGCAGTACTTC